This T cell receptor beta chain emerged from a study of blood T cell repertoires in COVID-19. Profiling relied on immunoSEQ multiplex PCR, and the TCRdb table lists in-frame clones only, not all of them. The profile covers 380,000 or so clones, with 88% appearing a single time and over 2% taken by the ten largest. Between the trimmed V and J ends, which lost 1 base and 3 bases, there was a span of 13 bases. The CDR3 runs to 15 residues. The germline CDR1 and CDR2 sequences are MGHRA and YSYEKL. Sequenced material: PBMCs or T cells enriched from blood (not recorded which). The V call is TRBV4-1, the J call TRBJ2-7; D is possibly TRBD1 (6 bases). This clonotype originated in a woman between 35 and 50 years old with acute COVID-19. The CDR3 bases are TGCGCCAGCAGCCAAGTGAACAGGGAGAACTACGAGCAGTACTTC. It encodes CASSQVNRENYEQYF.